This TCR beta chain emerged from a study of cytomegalovirus exposure and HLA in healthy donors. A remark on this clone: Its antigen is as yet unknown.

Study outcomes and limitations: High sensitivity and specificity were reportedly achieved when the classifier diagnosed cytomegalovirus status.

PCR was performed using 60 Vbeta and 13 Jbeta primers. The protocol was immunoSEQ multiplex PCR, while the TCRdb copy is restricted to in-frame clones and leaves out a portion. The sample records about 200,000 clones, approximately 78% being singletons. Between the trimmed V and J ends, which lost 0 bases and 5 bases, there was a span of 12 bases. There are 15 residues in the CDR3. Germline values: CDR1 SGDLS, CDR2 YYNGEE. This clonotype was obtained from a woman in her forties or fifties in good health and CMV-seropositive. Input material: PBMCs. The chain recombines TRBV9 with TRBJ2-1, with D maybe TRBD2 (7 bases). The CDR3 DNA follows: TGTGCCAGCAGCGTAGTGGGGGGGGCAAACAATGAGCAGTTCTTC. This gives the protein CASSVVGGANNEQFF.